This T cell receptor (beta chain) was sequenced for a study of Tregs in tolerant kidney transplant recipients. Here immunoSEQ multiplex PCR was the method, and the copy in TCRdb shows in-frame clones only, minus some. The repertoire holds hundreds of thousands of clones, with 65% to 85% as singletons. On this clone itself: Its antigen is unidentified.

V dropped 4 bases and J dropped 2; count of bases not matched to a gene: 6. The CDR3 consists of 15 residues. The germline gives CDR1 SGHRS, CDR2 YFSETQ. Whole-study findings and limits: Expanding Tregs on activated donor B cells appeared to best identify donor-specific TCRbeta clones.

This chain connects TRBV5-1 to TRBJ2-3, with TRBD2 matching over 8 bases. This receptor was obtained from a human donor in good health. Sequenced: CD4+ T cells from blood. CDR3 DNA sequence: TGCGCCAGCAGCCCCGGGGGGGGGACCACAGATACGCAGTATTTT. It specifies CASSPGGGTTDTQYF.